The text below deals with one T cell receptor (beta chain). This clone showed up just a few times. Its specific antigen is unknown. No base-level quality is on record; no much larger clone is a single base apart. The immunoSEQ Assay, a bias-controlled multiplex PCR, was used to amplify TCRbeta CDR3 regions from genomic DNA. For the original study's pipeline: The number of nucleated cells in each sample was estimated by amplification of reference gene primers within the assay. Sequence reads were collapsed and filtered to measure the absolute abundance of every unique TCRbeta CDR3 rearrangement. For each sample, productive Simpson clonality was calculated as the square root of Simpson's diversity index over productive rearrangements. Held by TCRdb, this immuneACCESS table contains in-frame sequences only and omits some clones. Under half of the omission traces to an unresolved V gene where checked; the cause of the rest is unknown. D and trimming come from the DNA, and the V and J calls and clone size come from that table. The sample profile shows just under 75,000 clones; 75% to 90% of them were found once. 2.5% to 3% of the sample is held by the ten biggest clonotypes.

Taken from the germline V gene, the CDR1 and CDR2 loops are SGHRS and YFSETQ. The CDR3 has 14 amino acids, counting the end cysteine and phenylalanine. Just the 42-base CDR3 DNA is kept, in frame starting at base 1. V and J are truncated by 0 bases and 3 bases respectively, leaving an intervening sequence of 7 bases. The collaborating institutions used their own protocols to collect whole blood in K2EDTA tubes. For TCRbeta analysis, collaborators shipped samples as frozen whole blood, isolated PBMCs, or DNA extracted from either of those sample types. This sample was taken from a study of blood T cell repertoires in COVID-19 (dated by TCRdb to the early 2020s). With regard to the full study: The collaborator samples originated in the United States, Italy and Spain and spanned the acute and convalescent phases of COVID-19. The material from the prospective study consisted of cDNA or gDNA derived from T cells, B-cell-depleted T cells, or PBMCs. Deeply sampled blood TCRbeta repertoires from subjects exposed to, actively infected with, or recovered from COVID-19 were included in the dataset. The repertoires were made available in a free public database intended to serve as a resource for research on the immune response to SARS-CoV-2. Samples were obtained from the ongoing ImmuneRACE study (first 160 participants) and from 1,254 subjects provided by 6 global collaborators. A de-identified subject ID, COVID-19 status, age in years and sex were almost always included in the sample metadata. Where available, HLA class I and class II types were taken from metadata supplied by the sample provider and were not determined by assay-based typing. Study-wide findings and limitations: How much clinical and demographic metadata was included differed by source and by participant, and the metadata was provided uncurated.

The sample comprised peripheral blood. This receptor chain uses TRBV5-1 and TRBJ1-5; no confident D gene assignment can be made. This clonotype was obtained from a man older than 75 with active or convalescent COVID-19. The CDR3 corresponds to CASSLDGINQPQHF. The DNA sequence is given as TGCGCCAGCAGCTTGGACGGGATCAATCAGCCCCAGCATTTT.